This entry is about one TCR beta chain. No alpha-beta pairing information exists for these sequences. The method was immunoSEQ multiplex PCR; TCRdb's version includes in-frame clones alone and lacks a portion of them. The data show around 50,000 clones, approximately 85% seen once. Cells were sorted from thawed PBMC rested overnight and stained with GMM-loaded CD1B tetramer, viability dye and anti-CD3. The CD1B tetramers carried C32 glucose monomycolate purified from Rhodococcus equi. The data stem from a study of T cells in tuberculosis. The trim removed 4 bases at V and 5 bases at J, leaving 7 bases unmatched. Germline-derived CDR1 and CDR2 are GTSNPN and SVGIG (reference sequence). The CDR3 spans 14 residues.

This receptor was identified in an adult woman with latent tuberculosis. The chain joins TRBV30 to TRBJ1-4, with TRBD1 identical over 7 bases. The material sequenced was CD1b-GMM tetramer-negative cells sorted from PBMCs. The CDR3 spells CAWNVGTANEKLFF. The CDR3 DNA reads TGTGCCTGGAATGTGGGGACAGCCAATGAAAAACTGTTTTTT.